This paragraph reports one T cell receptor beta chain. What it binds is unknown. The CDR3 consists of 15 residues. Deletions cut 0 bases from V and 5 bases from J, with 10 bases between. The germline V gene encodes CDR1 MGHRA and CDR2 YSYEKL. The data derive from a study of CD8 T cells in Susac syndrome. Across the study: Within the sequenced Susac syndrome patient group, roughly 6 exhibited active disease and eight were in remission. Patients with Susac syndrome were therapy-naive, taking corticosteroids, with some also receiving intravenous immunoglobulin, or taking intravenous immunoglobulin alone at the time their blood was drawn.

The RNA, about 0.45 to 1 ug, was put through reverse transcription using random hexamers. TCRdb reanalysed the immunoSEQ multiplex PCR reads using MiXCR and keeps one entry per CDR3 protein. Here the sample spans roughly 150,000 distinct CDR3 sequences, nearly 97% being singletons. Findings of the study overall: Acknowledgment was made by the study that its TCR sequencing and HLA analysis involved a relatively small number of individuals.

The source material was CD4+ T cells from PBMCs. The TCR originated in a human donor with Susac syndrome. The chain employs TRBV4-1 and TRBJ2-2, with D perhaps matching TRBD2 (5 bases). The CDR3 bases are TGCGCCAGCAGCCAAGATCACCCGGGAACCGGGGAGCTGTTTTTT. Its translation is CASSQDHPGTGELFF.